This T cell receptor beta chain was recovered during a study of blood T cell repertoires in COVID-19. In the study overall: Sources were T cells, B-cell-depleted T cells, or PBMCs; the material itself was cDNA or gDNA.

Profiling relied on immunoSEQ multiplex PCR, and the TCRdb table lists in-frame clones only, not all of them. There are about 50,000 clones in the sample; 86% occur only once, and approximately 2% lies in the top ten. This clone is a singleton in its sample. The length of the CDR3 is 15 residues. V lost 7 bases and J 6 bases, leaving 16 bases between the germline ends. Germline V gene sequence: CDR1 SNHLY, CDR2 FYNNEI. The chain employs TRBV2 and TRBJ1-6; possible D gene TRBD1, 6 bases. Sequencing was carried out using peripheral blood. This clonotype was obtained from a woman aged 60-75 years with acute or convalescent COVID-19. The CDR3 sequence: CASKKQTGFNSPLHF. The CDR3 region has the DNA TGTGCCAGCAAGAAGCAAACAGGGTTTAATTCACCCCTCCACTTT.